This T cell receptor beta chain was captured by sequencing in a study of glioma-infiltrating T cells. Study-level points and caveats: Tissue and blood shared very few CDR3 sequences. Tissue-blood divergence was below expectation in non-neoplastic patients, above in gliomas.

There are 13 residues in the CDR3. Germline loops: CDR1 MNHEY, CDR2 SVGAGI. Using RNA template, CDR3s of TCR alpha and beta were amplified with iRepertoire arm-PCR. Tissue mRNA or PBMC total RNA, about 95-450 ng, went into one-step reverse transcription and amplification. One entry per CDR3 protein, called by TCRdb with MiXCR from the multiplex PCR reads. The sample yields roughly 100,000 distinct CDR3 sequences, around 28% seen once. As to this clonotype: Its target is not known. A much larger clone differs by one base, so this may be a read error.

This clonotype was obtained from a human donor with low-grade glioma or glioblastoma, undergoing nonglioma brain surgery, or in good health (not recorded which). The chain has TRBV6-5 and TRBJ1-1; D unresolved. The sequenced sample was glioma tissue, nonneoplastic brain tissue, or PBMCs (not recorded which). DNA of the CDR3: TGTGCCAGCGGCATTACCAGGCGAACTGAAGCTTTATTT. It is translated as CASGITRRTEALF.